The 27 T cell receptor beta chains in this list originate from one sample, sequenced in a study of monozygotic twins with inflammatory bowel disease. TCRdb reprocessed the 5' RACE reads; each CDR3 protein has one entry and no DNA is given. Its table lists around 220,000 distinct CDR3 sequences. Material for sequencing was blood. The receptors originated from a human donor with ulcerative colitis or Crohn's disease, or a healthy co-twin of an affected twin (not recorded which).

The V gene is TRBV5-1, the J gene TRBJ2-7; as DNA is missing, the TRBD1 call by TCRdb cannot be tested. Germline assignment: CDR1 SGHRS and CDR2 YFSETQ. This CDR3 spans 15 amino acids. The CDR3 is CASSLGLGGTYEQYF.

V gene TRBV19 combines with J gene TRBJ1-1; no DNA is available, so the TRBD1 call from TCRdb remains unchecked. CDR1 LNHDA and CDR2 SQIVND come from the germline V gene (reference sequence). The CDR3 contains 14 residues. The CDR3 sequence: CASRIGGLGTEAFF.

The V and J genes are TRBV29-1 and TRBJ2-5. The length of the CDR3 is 12 residues. From germline, CDR1 is SQVTM and CDR2 ANQGSEA. The CDR3 loop is CSVELGKETQYF.

V usage is TRBV29-1 and J usage is TRBJ2-7. The CDR3 spans 13 residues. CDR1 and CDR2 (germline): SQVTM, ANQGSEA. CDR3 residues: CSVAPRGAYEQYF.

CDR3 sequence: CASYREGADTQYF. The rearrangement uses TRBV6-5 and TRBJ2-3; without DNA, the TCRdb call of TRBD2 cannot be checked. The CDR3 length is 13 residues. The germline CDR1 and CDR2 sequences are MNHEY and SVGAGI.

The chain uses TRBV6-1 and TRBJ2-3; TCRdb gives TRBD1 as the D gene, but with no DNA this cannot be confirmed. This CDR3 has 15 amino acids. The V gene's germline CDR1 is MNHNS and CDR2 SASEGT. CDR3: CASSTAGGATDTQYF.

The chain recombines TRBV25-1 with TRBJ2-1; lacking DNA, the TRBD2 call made by TCRdb goes unchecked. The CDR3 is 13 amino acids. Germline V lookup: CDR1 MGHDK, CDR2 SYGVNS. This chain's CDR3 is CASTLAGGNEQFF.

The chain joins TRBV30 to TRBJ2-3; TCRdb reports TRBD1, a call that lacks DNA to check it against. The CDR3 is 14 amino acids. Germline CDR1 reads GTSNPN; CDR2 reads SVGIG (reference sequence). This CDR3 reads CAWGTGIITDTQYF.

The gene calls are TRBV4-3 and TRBJ2-2; the TCRdb call, TRBD2, lacks DNA for checking. Germline CDR1 is LGHNA and CDR2 is YSLEER. The CDR3 consists of 18 residues. The CDR3 loop is CASSRSHSSGSNTGELFF.

The gene calls are TRBV6-2 or TRBV6-3 and TRBJ1-5. The CDR3 consists of 13 residues. The germline CDR1 and CDR2 sequences are MNHEY and SVGEGT. The CDR3 reads CASSAGLSQPQHF.

The chain couples TRBV12-3 or TRBV12-4 to TRBJ1-1; absent DNA, TCRdb's TRBD1 call cannot be checked. The length of the CDR3 is 13 residues. CDR3 residues: CASSLMGQFRAFF.

The rearrangement links TRBV5-1 to TRBJ1-4; there is no DNA to check the TCRdb D call of TRBD1. The germline CDR1 and CDR2 sequences are SGHRS and YFSETQ. The CDR3 has 13 residues. The chain's CDR3 is CASTGQGHGKLFF.

The chain couples TRBV4-1 to TRBJ1-1; TCRdb returns TRBD1, unconfirmable since there is no DNA. The CDR3 loop spans 16 amino acids. Germline V lookup: CDR1 MGHRA, CDR2 YSYEKL. The CDR3: CASSQDALTAFREAFF.

The chain couples TRBV18 to TRBJ2-1. The CDR3 is made up of 15 amino acids. The V gene's germline CDR1 is KGHSH and CDR2 LQKENI. The CDR3 sequence is CASSLRRVEVDEQFF.

V gene TRBV4-3 combines with J gene TRBJ1-1. The CDR3 is made up of 12 amino acids. CDR1 is LGHNA and CDR2 is YSLEER in the germline V gene. CDR3: CASSQGSTEAFF.

The CDR3 sequence: CASSYSRTASFSYEQYF. V usage is TRBV6-2 or TRBV6-3 and J usage is TRBJ2-7. The CDR3 is 17 residues long. The germline CDR1 and CDR2 sequences are MNHEY and SVGEGT.

The chain recombines TRBV7-2 with TRBJ2-7; TCRdb designates TRBD1, a call that cannot be tested without DNA. Germline V lookup: CDR1 SGHTA, CDR2 FQGNSA. CDR3 size: 15 residues. CDR3 protein: CASSWARGQGYEQYF.

This chain links TRBV4-1 with TRBJ1-1; without DNA, the TCRdb call of TRBD1 cannot be checked. From germline, CDR1 is MGHRA and CDR2 YSYEKL. The CDR3 is 16 residues long. CDR3 sequence: CASSQGTGAWDTEAFF.

V is TRBV4-2 and J is TRBJ1-4; absent DNA, TCRdb's TRBD1 call cannot be checked. In germline, CDR1 is LGHNA, CDR2 YNFKEQ. The CDR3 has 12 amino acids. This chain's CDR3 is CASSQAREKLFF.

This chain connects TRBV14 to TRBJ1-6. From germline, CDR1 is SGHDN and CDR2 FVKESK. This CDR3 is 14 amino acids long. The CDR3 spells CASSQDWYNSPLHF.

V usage is TRBV19 and J usage is TRBJ1-1; TCRdb selects TRBD1, and the lack of DNA leaves this call unchecked. The germline CDR1 and CDR2 sequences are LNHDA and SQIVND (reference sequence). The CDR3 has 15 amino acids. The CDR3 region is CASRPTGRTLIEAFF.

The chain uses TRBV3-1 and TRBJ2-7; TCRdb lists TRBD1, though no DNA is available to test this call. From germline, CDR1 is LGHDT and CDR2 YNNKEL (reference sequence). The CDR3 covers 16 residues. The CDR3 loop is CASSQGRHGNLYEQYF.

The chain couples TRBV12-3 or TRBV12-4 to TRBJ2-3; the D call from TCRdb, TRBD2, cannot be confirmed without DNA. The CDR3 has 15 residues. The CDR3 is CASSQDGGRADTQYF.

This chain joins TRBV27 and TRBJ1-6; TCRdb's D call, TRBD1, is unchecked because there is no DNA. The CDR3 totals 16 residues. From germline, CDR1 is MNHEY and CDR2 SMNVEV (reference sequence). CDR3 loop: CASSPSPGFYNSPLHF.

V gene TRBV13 combines with J gene TRBJ2-1; as DNA is missing, the TRBD1 call by TCRdb cannot be tested. There are 14 residues in the CDR3. Germline CDR1 PRHDT, CDR2 FYEKMQ (reference sequence). The CDR3 reads CASSLQGPYNEQFF.

V gene TRBV11-2 combines with J gene TRBJ1-2; TCRdb proposes TRBD1, but this gene call is untestable without DNA. There are 16 residues in the CDR3. The germline V gene has CDR1 SGHAT and CDR2 FQNNGV. CDR3 loop: CASSLIRAGENYGYTF.

This sequence joins TRBV12-3 or TRBV12-4 and TRBJ1-1. The CDR3 runs to 13 residues. CDR3 loop: CASSRRPSTEAFF.